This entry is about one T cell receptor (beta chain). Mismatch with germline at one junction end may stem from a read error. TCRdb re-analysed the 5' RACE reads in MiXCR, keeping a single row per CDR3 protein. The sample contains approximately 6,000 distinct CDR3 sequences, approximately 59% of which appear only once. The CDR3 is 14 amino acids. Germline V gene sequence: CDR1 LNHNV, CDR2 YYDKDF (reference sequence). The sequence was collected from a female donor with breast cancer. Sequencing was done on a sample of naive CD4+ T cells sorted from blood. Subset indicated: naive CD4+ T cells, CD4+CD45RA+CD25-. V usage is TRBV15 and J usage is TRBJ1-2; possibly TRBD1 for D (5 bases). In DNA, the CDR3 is TGTGCCACCAGCGGAGGAACAGGCTTCTATGGCTACACCTTT. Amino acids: CATSGGTGFYGYTF.